This entry features one TCR beta chain sequence. Its target is unknown. These data are taken from a study of Tregs in tolerant kidney transplant recipients. Findings and limits, study-wide: The most relevant donor-specific Treg TCRbeta repertoire apparently came from expansion with activated donor B cells. No direct test of biological reproducibility was done here. Tolerant patients' donor-specific Tregs expanded beyond overall Tregs, suggesting antigen-driven growth. Findings come from small patient numbers and require larger validation.

Only in-frame clones appear in the TCRdb table, and some are missing; sequencing was by immunoSEQ multiplex PCR. The table records about 90,000 clones, 93% of them present only once. The nonmyeloablative bone marrow transplants came from related graft donors, with transient mixed chimerism. The V and J ends lost 0 bases and 6 bases, in that order; junction bases with no gene match: 7. Germline CDR1 is SGHTA and CDR2 is FQGNSA. This CDR3 comprises 15 residues. The input for sequencing was CD4+ T cells from blood (PBMCs), taken 12 months after the transplant. The chain combines TRBV7-2 with TRBJ1-2, with TRBD1 identical over 7 bases. The clonotype comes from a human patient who received a combined kidney and bone marrow transplant. Some T cells may have originated in the graft donor. The chain's CDR3 is CASSLALTGRNGYTF. The CDR3 coding sequence is TGTGCCAGCAGCTTAGCGCTGACAGGGAGGAATGGCTACACCTTC.